The sequence of this T cell receptor (beta chain) was determined in a study of T cell therapy after organ transplantation. Overall study context: Therapy products were autologous CMV-specific T cells, peptide-expanded for roughly 2 weeks.

Germline lookup yields CDR1 SQVTM and CDR2 ANQGSEA. There are 15 residues in the CDR3. Method: immunoSEQ multiplex PCR; TCRdb's copy keeps in-frame clones and lacks some. Of 40,000 to 60,000 clones in the sample, about 95% are singletons; the top ten hold about 3.1%. Study-level findings and limits: Minimal repertoire change after therapy followed marked pretherapy expansions in nonresponders.

For this clone: What it recognizes is unknown.

V is TRBV29-1 and J is TRBJ2-5; TRBD2 agrees at 13 bases. Matching the DNA end better, TRBJ2-7 makes the J call doubtful. The origin of this receptor is a human patient who had received a solid organ transplant and had CMV disease. Sample: CD8+ T cells from blood, taken before autologous CMV-specific T cell therapy. The CDR3 region is CSVVTGTSGIYEQYF. The CDR3 region has the DNA TGCAGCGTTGTCACCGGGACTAGCGGGATCTACGAGCAGTACTTC.